These 28 T cell receptor beta chains were sequenced from one sample in a study of immune evolution from preneoplasia to lung adenocarcinoma. The repertoire was sequenced with immunoSEQ multiplex PCR; TCRdb's copy has only in-frame clones and lacks some. The sample carries approximately 11,000 clones, about 79% recorded once. The sample taken for sequencing was FFPE minimally invasive lung adenocarcinoma tissue. The receptors derive from a person aged 60-80 years with lung adenocarcinoma.

The V and J genes are TRBV10-3 and TRBJ1-2; D is unclear. Looked up from germline, CDR1 is ENHRY and CDR2 is SYGVKD. The CDR3 is made up of 14 amino acids. Trimming removed 3 bases at V and 0 bases at J, with 8 bases between. CDR3 in amino acids: CAISDDGANYGYTF. CDR3 bases: TGTGCCATCAGTGATGATGGAGCTAACTATGGCTACACCTTC.

CDR3 loop: CASSELAGHTDTQYF. As DNA, the CDR3 is TGTGCCAGCAGTGAACTAGCGGGTCACACAGATACGCAGTATTTT. V gene TRBV6-1 combines with J gene TRBJ2-3, with TRBD2 identical over 8 bases. V dropped 2 bases and J dropped 2; count of bases not matched to a gene: 3. CDR3 length: 15 residues. The germline gives CDR1 MNHNS, CDR2 SASEGT.

V is TRBV5-8 and J is TRBJ2-1; TRBD1 agrees at 7 bases. J was trimmed by 7 bases and V by 5 bases; bases with no gene match: 12. Germline-derived CDR1 and CDR2 are SGHTS and YDEGEE. The CDR3 totals 15 residues. The CDR3 spells CASRPETGLRNEQFF. The CDR3 DNA reads TGTGCCAGCAGACCCGAGACAGGGTTAAGGAATGAGCAGTTCTTC.

The chain couples TRBV10-3 to TRBJ2-1; 8 bases are a match to TRBD1. The CDR3 has 14 amino acids. From germline, CDR1 is ENHRY and CDR2 SYGVKD. Trimming cost V 1 base and J 13 bases; bases outside gene matches: 9. The CDR3 loop is CAISELGQGGEQFF. The CDR3 coding sequence is TGTGCCATCAGTGAGTTAGGACAGGGCGGGGAACAGTTCTTC.

There are a few counts of this clone. The chain carries TRBV27 and TRBJ2-7, with D perhaps matching TRBD2 (6 bases). Germline V gives CDR1 MNHEY, CDR2 SMNVEV (reference sequence). Trimming cost V 3 bases and J 2 bases, with 11 bases left between them. This CDR3 is built from 14 residues. CDR3: CASSLRGTTYEQYF. DNA of the CDR3: TGTGCCAGCAGTTTGCGGGGAACGACCTACGAGCAGTACTTC.

The rearrangement links TRBV5-6 to TRBJ1-2; possible D gene TRBD1, 6 bases. Trimming stripped 6 bases from V and 2 bases from J, with 14 bases between. Germline V gene lookup returns CDR1 SGHDT and CDR2 YYEEEE. This CDR3 region has 14 residues. CDR3 nucleotide sequence: TGTGCCAGCATCACTTGGACAGAAAACTATGGCTACACCTTC. It is translated as CASITWTENYGYTF.

The chain recombines TRBV4-3 with TRBJ2-7, with 8 bases that match TRBD1. J was trimmed by 3 bases and V by 6 bases; bases with no gene match: 10. Germline V CDR1 and CDR2: LGHNA, YSLEER. The CDR3 is 15 residues long. This chain's CDR3 is CASSFDRGSIYEQYF. The CDR3 region has the DNA TGCGCCAGCAGTTTTGACAGGGGAAGTATCTACGAGCAGTACTTC.

This clone was observed once. V usage is TRBV10-1 and J usage is TRBJ2-7; no reliable D call. V was cut by 8 bases and J by 0 bases, with 8 bases left in between. This CDR3 region has 12 residues. Germline assignment: CDR1 WNHNN and CDR2 SYGVQD (reference sequence). The CDR3 region has the DNA TGCGCCAGCGGGCCCAACTCCTACGAGCAGTACTTC. This encodes CASGPNSYEQYF.

The chain has TRBV28 and TRBJ2-5; D gene ambiguous. V was shortened by 6 bases and J by 4 bases, with 9 bases between the two germline ends. CDR1 MDHEN and CDR2 SYDVKM come from the germline V gene. There are 12 residues in the CDR3. Here the CDR3 reads CASRPLGETQYF. CDR3 coding DNA: TGTGCCAGCAGGCCCTTGGGAGAGACCCAGTACTTC.

The chain employs TRBV2 and TRBJ2-5; TRBD2 matches 10 bases. The CDR3 extends over 20 amino acids. J gave up 1 base and V 7 bases, and 21 bases lay outside the gene matches. CDR1 is SNHLY and CDR2 is FYNNEI in the germline V gene. For the CDR3, the DNA is TGTGCCAGCACCGGCCTAACAGGGATCGGAGCGGGAGGGATCCAAGAGACCCAGTACTTC. Encoded protein: CASTGLTGIGAGGIQETQYF. Together with reference TRBV2 and TRBJ2-5, the CDR3 gives the full variable domain: EPEVTQTPSHQVTQMGQEVILRCVPISNHLYFYWYRQILGQKVEFLVSFYNNEISEKSEIFDDQFSVERPDGSNFTLKIRSTKLEDSAMYFCASTGLTGIGAGGIQETQYFGPGTRLLVL.

The chain is built from TRBV11-3 and TRBJ2-1, with 8 bases identical to TRBD1. The CDR3 extends over 15 amino acids. V shed 5 bases and J 4 bases; nucleotides not matched to a gene: 7. The germline gives CDR1 SGHNT, CDR2 YENEEA. The CDR3, as DNA: TGTGCCAGCAGCCTCAGGACAGGGATTTACAATGAGCAGTTCTTC. Translated, it gives CASSLRTGIYNEQFF.

The V gene is TRBV10-3, the J gene TRBJ1-1; D call uncertain. CDR3 length: 13 residues. Trimming left V 3 bases short and J 3 bases short, with 8 bases between. Germline V gene data show CDR1 as ENHRY and CDR2 as SYGVKD. The CDR3 loop reads CAISDSGYTEAFF. CDR3 DNA: TGTGCCATCAGTGATTCGGGGTACACTGAAGCTTTCTTT.

The rearrangement links TRBV20-1 to TRBJ2-1; weak D call: TRBD2 (6 bases). CDR3 size: 11 residues. Germline V gene lookup returns CDR1 DFQATT and CDR2 SNEGSKA (reference sequence). V lost 6 bases, J lost 12 bases, and 15 bases lay in between. CDR3 residues: CSAPAVEGQFF. CDR3 in DNA: TGCAGTGCCCCGGCCGTGGAGGGGCAGTTCTTC.

This chain connects TRBV2 to TRBJ1-1; D gene uncertain. CDR3 length equals 10 residues. The V and J ends lost 4 bases and 11 bases respectively, with 8 bases between them. Germline V CDR1 and CDR2: SNHLY, FYNNEI. CDR3 region: CASSASVAFF. The CDR3, as DNA: TGTGCCAGCAGTGCGAGCGTGGCTTTCTTT.

This chain joins TRBV5-4 and TRBJ1-1; possibly TRBD1 for D (5 bases). Trimming took 4 bases from V and 10 from J, leaving 20 bases between them. CDR1 is SGHNT, CDR2 YYREEE, per germline (reference sequence). The CDR3 has 14 amino acids. CDR3 protein: CASSPGAGLGGAFF. For the CDR3, the DNA is TGTGCCAGCAGCCCGGGAGCAGGGCTTGGAGGAGCTTTCTTT.

The chain combines TRBV7-8 with TRBJ1-5; weak D call: TRBD1 (5 bases). The germline V and J ends were trimmed by 5 bases and 6 bases, with 8 bases remaining between them. The CDR3 has 12 amino acids. Germline values: CDR1 SGHVS, CDR2 FQNEAQ. The CDR3 DNA sequence: TGTGCCAGCAGCGGGGGGGGTCAGCCCCAGCATTTT. Amino acids: CASSGGGQPQHF.

The rearrangement joins TRBV10-1 to TRBJ2-6; D ambiguous. The V gene's germline CDR1 is WNHNN and CDR2 SYGVQD (reference sequence). V lost 6 bases, J lost 3 bases, and 9 bases lay in between. This CDR3 is built from 14 residues. In DNA, the CDR3 is TGCGCCAGCAGCGATACGCTTGGGGCCAACGTCCTGACTTTC. Its protein product is CASSDTLGANVLTF.

V is TRBV7-6 and J is TRBJ2-5; 7 nucleotides match TRBD2. The J segment lost 4 bases and the V segment lost 5 bases, leaving 10 bases of the junction unmatched. CDR1 is SGHVS and CDR2 is FNYEAQ in the germline V gene. The CDR3 spans 15 residues. CDR3 amino acids: CASSVAGEGGETQYF. CDR3 nucleotide sequence: TGTGCCAGCAGCGTGGCGGGAGAGGGAGGAGAGACCCAGTACTTC.

The rearrangement links TRBV30 to TRBJ2-7; TRBD1 or TRBD2 may be the D gene (5 bases each). V lost 7 bases to trimming and J lost 5 bases, with 18 bases between them. Germline V gene lookup returns CDR1 GTSNPN and CDR2 SVGIG (reference sequence). The CDR3 runs to 13 residues. CDR3 region: CASERDPGDEQYF. CDR3 coding DNA: TGTGCCTCCGAACGGGACCCTGGGGACGAGCAGTACTTC.

This clone was detected only once. The chain is built from TRBV7-2 and TRBJ2-7; D possibly uses TRBD1 or TRBD2 (5 bases each). Germline CDR1 and CDR2: SGHTA and FQGNSA. The CDR3 totals 16 residues. The V end was cut by 1 base, the J end by 5 bases, with 18 bases between. The CDR3 sequence: CASSLDGWGSPNEQYF. The CDR3, as DNA: TGTGCCAGCAGCTTAGATGGGTGGGGGAGCCCCAACGAGCAGTACTTC.

J is TRBJ1-2 and V is TRBV7-8; D is undetermined. The CDR3 has 17 residues. The germline V and J ends were trimmed by 1 base and 0 bases, with 15 bases remaining between them. Germline V lookup: CDR1 SGHVS, CDR2 FQNEAQ. CDR3 bases: TGTGCCAGCAGCTTAGTTGTGGTCCCCACAACTAACTATGGCTACACCTTC. Protein sequence: CASSLVVVPTTNYGYTF.

This rearrangement joins TRBV7-3 to TRBJ2-3; no clear D. The germline V gene encodes CDR1 SGHTA and CDR2 FQGTGA. V was clipped by 2 bases and J by 2 bases, with 11 bases between them. This CDR3 spans 15 amino acids. In DNA, the CDR3 is TGTGCCAGCAGCTTACAGCCTGCGTCCACAGATACGCAGTATTTT. The encoded protein is CASSLQPASTDTQYF.

The chain recombines TRBV2 with TRBJ1-1; D is ambiguous. The CDR3 consists of 15 residues. V was pared by 2 bases and J by 1 base, with 11 bases between. Germline V gene lookup returns CDR1 SNHLY and CDR2 FYNNEI. The CDR3 region is CASSEKVRRNTEAFF. The CDR3 coding sequence is TGTGCCAGCAGTGAAAAGGTCAGAAGGAACACTGAAGCTTTCTTT. The full variable domain, in which reference TRBV2 and TRBJ1-1 provide the parts outside the CDR3, is EPEVTQTPSHQVTQMGQEVILRCVPISNHLYFYWYRQILGQKVEFLVSFYNNEISEKSEIFDDQFSVERPDGSNFTLKIRSTKLEDSAMYFCASSEKVRRNTEAFFGQGTRLTVV.

CDR3 DNA sequence: TGTGCCAGCAGTGTAGGGAGGGAATCAGATACGCAGTATTTT. This translates into CASSVGRESDTQYF. The chain couples TRBV6-4 to TRBJ2-3; 7 bases line up with TRBD2. Looked up from germline, CDR1 is MRHNA and CDR2 is SNTAGT. With V trimmed by 4 bases and J by 4 bases, 5 bases remained unmatched. This CDR3 is built from 14 residues.

The chain links TRBV28 to TRBJ1-1; D remains unclear. Per germline, CDR1 MDHEN and CDR2 SYDVKM. The CDR3 runs to 12 residues. The V end lost 8 bases, the J end lost 3 bases, and 10 bases lay between the germline ends. CDR3 amino acids: CASSTGDTEAFF. In nucleotides, the CDR3 is TGTGCCAGCTCGACCGGGGACACTGAAGCTTTCTTT.

The chain combines TRBV2 with TRBJ1-1; 8 bases match TRBD1. J lost 0 bases, V lost 6 bases, and 9 bases had no gene match. The CDR3 consists of 16 residues. In germline, CDR1 is SNHLY, CDR2 FYNNEI. The CDR3 spells CASRIQGVGVNTEAFF. In nucleotides, the CDR3 is TGTGCCAGCAGGATACAGGGGGTCGGGGTGAACACTGAAGCTTTCTTT.

In its sample, this clone was seen a few times. The CDR3: CASSFSFSYNSPLHF. The CDR3 DNA reads TGTGCCAGCAGCTTCAGCTTCTCCTATAATTCACCCCTCCACTTT. This sequence joins TRBV7-2 and TRBJ1-6; D unresolved. The germline CDR1 and CDR2 sequences are SGHTA and FQGNSA. Trimming left V 3 bases short and J 0 bases short, with 6 bases between. The CDR3 contains 15 residues.

This clone was detected once. V is TRBV4-3 and J is TRBJ2-1; the match to TRBD1 covers 7 bases. Germline trimming cut 4 bases from V and 8 bases from J; bases unmatched to any gene: 8. The CDR3 covers 14 residues. Germline V gene sequence: CDR1 LGHNA, CDR2 YSLEER. The CDR3 sequence: CASSPLRGGDEQFF. The CDR3 DNA is TGCGCCAGCAGCCCATTGAGAGGGGGCGATGAGCAGTTCTTC.